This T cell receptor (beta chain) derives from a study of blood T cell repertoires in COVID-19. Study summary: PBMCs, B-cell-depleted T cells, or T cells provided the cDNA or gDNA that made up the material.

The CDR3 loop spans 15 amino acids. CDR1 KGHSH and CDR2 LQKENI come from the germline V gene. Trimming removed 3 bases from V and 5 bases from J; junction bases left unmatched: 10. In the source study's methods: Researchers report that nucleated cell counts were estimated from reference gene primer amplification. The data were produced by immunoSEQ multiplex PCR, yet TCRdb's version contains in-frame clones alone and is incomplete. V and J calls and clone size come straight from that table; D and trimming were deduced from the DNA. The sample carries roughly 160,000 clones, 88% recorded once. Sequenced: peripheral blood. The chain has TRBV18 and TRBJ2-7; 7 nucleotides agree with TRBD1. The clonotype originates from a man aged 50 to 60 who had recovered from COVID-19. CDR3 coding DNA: TGTGCCAGCTCACCCGACAGGGTTAGGTCACACGAGCAGTACTTC. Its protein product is CASSPDRVRSHEQYF. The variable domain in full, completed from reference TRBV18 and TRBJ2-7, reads NAGVMQNPRHLVRRRGQEARLRCSPMKGHSHVYWYRQLPEEGLKFMVYLQKENIIDESGMPKERFSAEFPKEGPSILRIQQVVRGDSAAYFCASSPDRVRSHEQYFGPGTRLTVT.